One sample yielded the 17 T cell receptor beta chains listed below, sequenced in a study of blood T cell repertoires in COVID-19. The method was immunoSEQ multiplex PCR; TCRdb's version includes in-frame clones alone and lacks a portion of them. The sample has 150,000 to 200,000 clones, more than 75% seen once. Sequenced sample: peripheral blood. Receptors originate from a woman in her seventies with COVID-19, enrolled during active disease.

The V and J genes are TRBV7-9 and TRBJ1-4, with 9 nucleotides matching TRBD1. Germline V gene sequence: CDR1 SEHNR, CDR2 FQNEAQ (reference sequence). This CDR3 has 14 residues. V trimming: 4 bases; J trimming: 5 bases; junction bases outside the gene matches: 2. This chain's CDR3 is CASSSGQGNEKLFF. The CDR3 DNA is TGTGCCAGCAGCTCAGGACAGGGGAATGAAAAACTGTTTTTT.

This chain links TRBV18 with TRBJ2-1; D perhaps matches TRBD2 (5 bases). The CDR3 covers 17 residues. V lost 3 bases and J lost 0, with 15 bases in between. CDR1 is KGHSH, CDR2 LQKENI, per germline. The CDR3 coding sequence is TGTGCCAGCTCACCCAGACCTAGCACCCACTCCTACAATGAGCAGTTCTTC. Its protein product is CASSPRPSTHSYNEQFF.

The rearrangement uses TRBV3-1 (or the pseudogene TRBV3-2) and TRBJ2-7, with a possible D match to TRBD2 (6 bases). The germline gives CDR1 LGHDT, CDR2 YNNKEL (reference sequence). This CDR3 has 16 amino acids. V lost 4 bases to trimming and J lost 4 bases, with 20 bases between them. Here the CDR3 DNA reads TGTGCCAGCAGCCGCTCTTTGGGGACTGCGAGTTACGAGCAGTACTTC. Protein sequence: CASSRSLGTASYEQYF.

The chain couples TRBV29-1 to TRBJ2-1; 10 bases map to TRBD2. The J segment lost 4 bases and the V segment lost 2 bases, leaving 11 bases of the junction unmatched. The CDR3 extends over 17 amino acids. The germline CDR1 and CDR2 sequences are SQVTM and ANQGSEA. CDR3 in amino acids: CSVELVFGLAAYNEQFF. CDR3 bases: TGCAGCGTTGAATTGGTTTTTGGACTAGCGGCGTACAATGAGCAGTTCTTC.

A few counts support this clone. For the CDR3, the DNA is TGTGCCAGCAGCTTTAGAAGTGAAGCTTTCTTT. It encodes CASSFRSEAFF. The chain uses TRBV5-6 and TRBJ1-1; D is undetermined. Germline values: CDR1 SGHDT, CDR2 YYEEEE. With 2 bases removed from V and 7 bases from J, the gap between germline ends came to 6 bases. This CDR3 is 11 amino acids long. Full variable domain (outside the CDR3, taken from reference TRBV5-6 and TRBJ1-1): DAGVTQSPTHLIKTRGQQVTLRCSPKSGHDTVSWYQQALGQGPQFIFQYYEEEERQRGNFPDRFSGHQFPNYSSELNVNALLLGDSALYLCASSFRSEAFFGQGTRLTVV.

The gene calls are TRBV11-2 and TRBJ2-2, with 11 bases identical to TRBD2. The germline V gene has CDR1 SGHAT and CDR2 FQNNGV. Trimming took 4 bases from V and 7 from J; bases not matched to a gene: 11. The CDR3 covers 17 residues. CDR3 amino acids: CASSSEELAGVGGELFF. For the CDR3, the DNA is TGTGCCAGCAGCTCGGAAGAACTAGCGGGAGTTGGCGGGGAGCTGTTTTTT.

V and J are TRBV25-1 and TRBJ1-3; the D is unclear. Trimming pared 4 bases from V and 0 bases from J, leaving 10 bases between. The CDR3 spans 15 residues. CDR1 and CDR2 (germline): MGHDK, SYGVNS. CDR3 region: CASSVPGVSGNTIYF. CDR3 DNA: TGTGCCAGCAGTGTACCGGGAGTCTCTGGAAACACCATATATTTT.

The CDR3 nucleotides are TGTGCCAGCAGCCGGACTAGCGGGAGTATCCACGAGCAGTACTTC. As protein: CASSRTSGSIHEQYF. The chain combines TRBV7-9 with TRBJ2-7, with 13 bases aligning to TRBD2. CDR1 and CDR2 (germline): SEHNR, FQNEAQ (reference sequence). CDR3 size: 15 residues. The V segment lost 5 bases and the J segment 5 bases; nucleotides outside the gene matches: 6.

The chain couples TRBV5-1 to TRBJ1-4, with D maybe TRBD1 (5 bases). CDR1 SGHRS and CDR2 YFSETQ come from the germline V gene. V was cut by 0 bases and J by 7 bases, with 13 bases left in between. This CDR3 spans 15 amino acids. The CDR3 is CASSLVGGVGEKLFF. As DNA, the CDR3 is TGCGCCAGCAGCTTGGTGGGAGGGGTTGGTGAAAAACTGTTTTTT.

The V call is TRBV28, the J call TRBJ2-1; TRBD2 aligns across 12 bases. CDR1 is MDHEN, CDR2 SYDVKM, per germline. V was pared by 6 bases and J by 7 bases, with 7 bases of the junction left unmatched. The CDR3 is 15 amino acids. Written as DNA, the CDR3 is TGTGCCAGCAGCCCCAGTACTAGCGGGAGGAATGAGCAGTTCTTC. Its protein is CASSPSTSGRNEQFF.

The V call is TRBV6-4, the J call TRBJ2-1, with a weak D call TRBD2 (6 bases). Per the germline V gene, CDR1 is MRHNA and CDR2 is SNTAGT. V lost 4 bases, J lost 8 bases, and 15 bases lay in between. The CDR3 runs 14 residues. The CDR3 DNA is TGTGCCAGCAGTGTACGGGAGTGGGGATATGAGCAGTTCTTC. Encoded protein: CASSVREWGYEQFF.

The chain has TRBV19 and TRBJ2-3; TRBD2 might be the D (6 bases). This CDR3 region has 13 residues. The germline V gene encodes CDR1 LNHDA and CDR2 SQIVND (reference sequence). The V and J ends lost 7 bases and 6 bases respectively, with 14 bases between them. CDR3 residues: CASMAGSWDTQYF. DNA of the CDR3: TGTGCCAGTATGGCGGGGTCGTGGGATACGCAGTATTTT.

The chain carries TRBV4-1 and TRBJ2-3; D gene ambiguous. CDR1 and CDR2 (germline): MGHRA, YSYEKL. The CDR3 spans 13 residues. V lost 3 bases, J lost 5 bases, and 9 bases lay in between. CDR3 nucleotides: TGCGCCAGCAGCCACGTTCCCGGAGATACGCAGTATTTT. As protein: CASSHVPGDTQYF.

This clone has only one observation. The V call is TRBV6-7, the J call TRBJ2-7; D possibly corresponds to TRBD2 (6 bases). TRBV6-7 is treated as an ORF (open reading frame) with a function not yet certain. V was pared by 2 bases and J by 5 bases, with 10 bases between. CDR3 length: 13 amino acids. The CDR3 nucleotides are TGTGCCAGCAGTTACCAGGGAGGACACGAGCAGTACTTC. Translation gives CASSYQGGHEQYF.

The chain employs TRBV7-3 and TRBJ2-2; 7 bases agree with TRBD2. Germline loops: CDR1 SGHTA, CDR2 FQGTGA. The CDR3 contains 17 residues. The trim removed 2 bases at V and 6 bases at J, leaving 12 bases unmatched. CDR3 nucleotides: TGTGCCAGCAGCTTATCGTCTCCGTCGGGGAGGGCCGGGGAGCTGTTTTTT. It codes for CASSLSSPSGRAGELFF.

The chain has TRBV5-4 and TRBJ2-2, with 12 bases aligning to TRBD2. Losses at the gene ends were 4 bases for V and 6 bases for J; bases not matched to a gene: 4. This CDR3 contains 15 residues. The germline V gene has CDR1 SGHNT and CDR2 YYREEE (reference sequence). CDR3 nucleotides: TGTGCCAGCAGCCGGACTAGCGGGAATGCCGGGGAGCTGTTTTTT. It yields the protein CASSRTSGNAGELFF.

This chain uses TRBV24-1 with TRBJ1-5, with 8 nucleotides matching TRBD1. This CDR3 is built from 16 residues. Germline CDR1 is KGHDR and CDR2 is SFDVKD. Trimming removed 0 bases from V and 5 bases from J; junction bases left unmatched: 5. As DNA, the CDR3 is TGTGCCACCAGTGATTTGCATGACAGGGGCTATCAGCCCCAGCATTTT. This codes for CATSDLHDRGYQPQHF.